The T cell receptor beta chain under discussion was sequenced for a study of regulatory T cells in long-lasting Graves disease. Noted time point: newly diagnosed GD, antithyroid drugs for less than 3 months. PBMC-derived RNA was used for the TCR library. Turning to this clonotype: Its antigen is undetermined.

HTBI primers from iRepertoire and Arm-PCR of CDR3 regions yielded the TCR beta libraries. TCRdb reprocessed the multiplex PCR reads via MiXCR and lists one record per CDR3 protein. The data hold roughly 510,000 distinct CDR3 sequences, with around 15% observed a single time. V was shortened by 4 bases and J by 2 bases, with 17 bases between the two germline ends. This CDR3 has 16 amino acids. In germline, CDR1 is KGHSH, CDR2 LQKENI. Findings of the study overall: Persistent disease preferred TRBV28, TRBJ1-2 and TRBJ2-5; new disease, TRBV20-1 and TRBJ2-1. Whereas about 870 public clonotypes were shared by new patients, persistent patients shared more, at about 2,500. Accuracy was perhaps lowered by the small sample size.

This sample was also put to use in a study of T cells in Graves' hyperthyroidism and ophthalmopathy. That source adds: Using the HTBI primer set, a first-round RT-PCR was run on the TCR CDR3.

This clonotype was obtained from a man aged 18 to 29 with Graves disease. This material consisted of peripheral blood mononuclear cells (PBMCs), taken at new diagnosis, from a patient treated with antithyroid drugs. The chain couples TRBV18 to TRBJ2-5, with TRBD1 as a possible D gene (7 bases). The CDR3 sequence: CASSQGIRGVQETQYF. The CDR3 region has the DNA TGTGCCAGCTCACAAGGGATCAGGGGGGTTCAAGAGACCCAGTACTTC.